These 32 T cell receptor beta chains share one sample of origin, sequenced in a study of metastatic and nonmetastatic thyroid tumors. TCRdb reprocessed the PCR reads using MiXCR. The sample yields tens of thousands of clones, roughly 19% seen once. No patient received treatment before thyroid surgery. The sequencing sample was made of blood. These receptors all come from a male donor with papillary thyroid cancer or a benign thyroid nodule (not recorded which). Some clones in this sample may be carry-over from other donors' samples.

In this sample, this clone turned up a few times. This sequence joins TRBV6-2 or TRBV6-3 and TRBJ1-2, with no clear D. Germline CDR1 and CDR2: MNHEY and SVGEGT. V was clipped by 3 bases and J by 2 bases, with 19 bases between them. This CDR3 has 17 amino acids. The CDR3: CASSYYGREGANYGYTF. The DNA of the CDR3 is TGTGCCAGCAGTTATTATGGTAGGGAAGGAGCCAACTATGGCTACACCTTC.

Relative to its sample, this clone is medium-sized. The chain's CDR3 is CATAVGQRAEELFF. The CDR3 DNA reads TGTGCCACCGCGGTTGGACAGAGGGCGGAGGAGCTGTTTTTT. V gene TRBV24-1 combines with J gene TRBJ2-2; possibly TRBD1 for D (6 bases). This CDR3 comprises 14 residues. Between the trimmed V and J ends, which lost 9 bases and 10 bases, there was a span of 20 bases. Looked up from germline, CDR1 is KGHDR and CDR2 is SFDVKD.

The CDR3 reads CASSFEREGSRTDTQYF. The DNA of the CDR3 is TGTGCCAGCAGTTTTGAGCGGGAGGGGTCACGCACAGATACGCAGTATTTT. V usage is TRBV6-2 or TRBV6-3 and J usage is TRBJ2-3, with 10 positions matching TRBD2. J lost 1 base, V lost 4 bases, and 8 bases had no gene match. There are 17 residues in the CDR3. Germline CDR1 is MNHEY and CDR2 is SVGEGT.

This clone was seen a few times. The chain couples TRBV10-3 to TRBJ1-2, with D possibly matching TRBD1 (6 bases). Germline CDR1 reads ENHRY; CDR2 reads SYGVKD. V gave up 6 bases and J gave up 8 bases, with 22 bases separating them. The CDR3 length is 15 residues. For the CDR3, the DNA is TGTGCCATCAGGAAGTGTGGGGGGCTCCCAGGCGGCTACACCTTC. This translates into CAIRKCGGLPGGYTF.

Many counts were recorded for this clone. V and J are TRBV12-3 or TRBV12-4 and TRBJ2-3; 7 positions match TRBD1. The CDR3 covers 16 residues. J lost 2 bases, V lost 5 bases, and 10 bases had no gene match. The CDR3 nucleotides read TGTGCCAGCAGTCGGGGACAGTCTGAATCCACAGATACGCAGTATTTT. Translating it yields CASSRGQSESTDTQYF.

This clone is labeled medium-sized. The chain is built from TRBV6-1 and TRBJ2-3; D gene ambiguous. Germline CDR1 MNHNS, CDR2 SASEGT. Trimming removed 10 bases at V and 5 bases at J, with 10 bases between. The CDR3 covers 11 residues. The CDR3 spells CATSVGDTQYF. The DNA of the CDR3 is TGTGCCACCTCGGTGGGAGATACGCAGTATTTT.

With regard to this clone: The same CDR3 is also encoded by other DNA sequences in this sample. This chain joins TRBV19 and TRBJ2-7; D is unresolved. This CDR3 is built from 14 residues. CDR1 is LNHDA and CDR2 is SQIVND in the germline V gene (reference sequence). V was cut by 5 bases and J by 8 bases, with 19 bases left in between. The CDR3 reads CASSPDSGSPKQYF. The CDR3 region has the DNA TGTGCCAGTAGTCCGGATAGTGGTAGTCCCAAGCAGTACTTC.

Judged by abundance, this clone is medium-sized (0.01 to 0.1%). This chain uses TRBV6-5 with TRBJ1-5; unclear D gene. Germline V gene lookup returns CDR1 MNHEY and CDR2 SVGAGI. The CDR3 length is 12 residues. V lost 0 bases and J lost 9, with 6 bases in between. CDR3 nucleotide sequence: TGTGCCAGCAGTTACTCAGGAGGGCCCCAGCATTTT. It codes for CASSYSGGPQHF.

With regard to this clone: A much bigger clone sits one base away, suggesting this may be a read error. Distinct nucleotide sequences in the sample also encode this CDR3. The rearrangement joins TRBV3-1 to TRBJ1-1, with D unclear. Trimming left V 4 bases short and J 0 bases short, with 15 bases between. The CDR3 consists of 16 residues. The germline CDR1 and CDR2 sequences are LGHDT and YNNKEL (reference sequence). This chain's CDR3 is CASSPSTEFMNTEAFF. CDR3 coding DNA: TGTGCCAGCAGCCCTTCCACTGAGTTTATGAACACTGAAGCTTTCTTT.

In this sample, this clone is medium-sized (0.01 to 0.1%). This chain's CDR3 is CASSYSKGYSGNTIYF. Written as DNA, the CDR3 is TGTGCCAGCAGTTACTCGAAAGGGTACTCTGGAAACACCATATATTTT. The rearrangement links TRBV6-5 to TRBJ1-3; D ambiguous. CDR1 MNHEY and CDR2 SVGAGI come from the germline V gene. CDR3 length: 16 amino acids. Trimming pared 0 bases from V and 0 bases from J, leaving 9 bases between.

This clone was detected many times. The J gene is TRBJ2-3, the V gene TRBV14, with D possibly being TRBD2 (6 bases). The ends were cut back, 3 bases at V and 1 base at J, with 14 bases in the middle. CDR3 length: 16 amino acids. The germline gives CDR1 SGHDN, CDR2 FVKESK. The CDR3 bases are TGTGCCAGCAGCCAGCTGGGACTGCGAGGCACAGATACGCAGTATTTT. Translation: CASSQLGLRGTDTQYF.

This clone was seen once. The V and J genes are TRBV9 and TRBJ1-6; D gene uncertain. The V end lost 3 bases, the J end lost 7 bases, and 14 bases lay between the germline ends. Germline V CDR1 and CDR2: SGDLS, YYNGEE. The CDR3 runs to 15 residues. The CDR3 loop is CASSASPGTNSPLHF. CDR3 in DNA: TGTGCCAGCAGCGCTAGTCCGGGCACCAATTCACCCCTCCACTTT.

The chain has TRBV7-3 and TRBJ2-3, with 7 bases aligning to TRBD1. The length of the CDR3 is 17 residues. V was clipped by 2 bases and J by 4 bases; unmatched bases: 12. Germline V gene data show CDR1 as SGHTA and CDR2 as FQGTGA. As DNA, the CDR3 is TGTGCCAGCAGCTTATTGCCCCGGACAGGAAAGGCAGATACGCAGTATTTT. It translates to CASSLLPRTGKADTQYF.

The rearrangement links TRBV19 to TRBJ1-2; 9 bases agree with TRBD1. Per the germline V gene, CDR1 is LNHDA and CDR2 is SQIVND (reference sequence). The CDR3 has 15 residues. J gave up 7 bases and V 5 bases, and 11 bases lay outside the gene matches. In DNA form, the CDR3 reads TGTGCCAGTAGTCCCTACCCGGACAGGGGAGCTGGCTACACCTTC. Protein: CASSPYPDRGAGYTF.

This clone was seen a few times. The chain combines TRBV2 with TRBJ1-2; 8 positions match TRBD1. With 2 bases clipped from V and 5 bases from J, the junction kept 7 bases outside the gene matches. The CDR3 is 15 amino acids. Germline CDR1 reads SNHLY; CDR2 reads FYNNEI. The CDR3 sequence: CASSEHTGGLYGYTF. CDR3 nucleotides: TGTGCCAGCAGTGAACATACAGGGGGACTTTATGGCTACACCTTC. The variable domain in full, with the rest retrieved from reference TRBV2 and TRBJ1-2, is EPEVTQTPSHQVTQMGQEVILRCVPISNHLYFYWYRQILGQKVEFLVSFYNNEISEKSEIFDDQFSVERPDGSNFTLKIRSTKLEDSAMYFCASSEHTGGLYGYTFGSGTRLTVV.

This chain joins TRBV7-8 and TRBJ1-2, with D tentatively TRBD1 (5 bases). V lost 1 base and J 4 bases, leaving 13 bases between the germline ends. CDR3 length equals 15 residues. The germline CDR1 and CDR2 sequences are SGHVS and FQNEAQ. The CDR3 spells CASSLGQGGGYGYTF. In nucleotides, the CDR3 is TGTGCCAGCAGCTTAGGCCAGGGTGGGGGCTATGGCTACACCTTC. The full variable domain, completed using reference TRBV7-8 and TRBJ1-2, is GAGVSQSPRYKVAKRGQDVALRCDPISGHVSLFWYQQALGQGPEFLTYFQNEAQLDKSGLPSDRFFAERPEGSVSTLKIQRTQQEDSAVYLCASSLGQGGGYGYTFGSGTRLTVV.

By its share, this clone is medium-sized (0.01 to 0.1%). The CDR3 reads CASRQGALEQFF. Written as DNA, the CDR3 is TGCGCCAGCCGACAGGGGGCTCTGGAGCAGTTCTTC. This sequence joins TRBV10-2 and TRBJ2-1; TRBD1 matches at 10 bases. Germline assignment: CDR1 WSHSY and CDR2 SAAADI. J was trimmed by 10 bases and V by 8 bases; bases with no gene match: 5. This CDR3 contains 12 residues.

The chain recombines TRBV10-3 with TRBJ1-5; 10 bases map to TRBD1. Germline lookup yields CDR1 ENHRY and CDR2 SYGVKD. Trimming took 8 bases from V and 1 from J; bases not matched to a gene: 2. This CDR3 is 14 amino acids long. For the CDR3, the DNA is TGTGCCATCGGGACAGGGGACAGCAATCAGCCCCAGCATTTT. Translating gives CAIGTGDSNQPQHF.

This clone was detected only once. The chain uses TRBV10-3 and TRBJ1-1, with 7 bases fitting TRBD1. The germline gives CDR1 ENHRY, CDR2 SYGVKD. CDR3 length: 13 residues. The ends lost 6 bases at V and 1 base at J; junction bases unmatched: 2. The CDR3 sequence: CAISGQENTEAFF. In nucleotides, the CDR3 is TGTGCCATCAGCGGACAGGAGAACACTGAAGCTTTCTTT.

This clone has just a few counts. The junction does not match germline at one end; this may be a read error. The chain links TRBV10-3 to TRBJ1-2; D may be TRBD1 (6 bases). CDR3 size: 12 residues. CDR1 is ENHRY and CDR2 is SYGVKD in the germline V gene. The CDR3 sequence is CAISDPLTGFSF. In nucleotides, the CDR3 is TGTGCCATCAGTGATCCGTTAACAGGGTTCTCCTTC.

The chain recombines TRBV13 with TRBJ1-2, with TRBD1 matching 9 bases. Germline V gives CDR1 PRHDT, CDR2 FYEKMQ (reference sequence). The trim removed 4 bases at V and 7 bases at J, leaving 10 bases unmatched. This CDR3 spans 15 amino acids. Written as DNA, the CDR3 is TGTGCCAGCAGCTCAAGGGACAGGGCCCCGGGTGGCTACACCTTC. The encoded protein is CASSSRDRAPGGYTF.

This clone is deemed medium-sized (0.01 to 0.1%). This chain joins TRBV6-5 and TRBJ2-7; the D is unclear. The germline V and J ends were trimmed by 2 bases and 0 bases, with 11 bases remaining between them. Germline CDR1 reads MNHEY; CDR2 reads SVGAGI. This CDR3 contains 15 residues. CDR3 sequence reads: CASSYGPDGSYEQYF. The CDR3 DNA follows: TGTGCCAGCAGTTACGGGCCGGACGGCTCCTACGAGCAGTACTTC.

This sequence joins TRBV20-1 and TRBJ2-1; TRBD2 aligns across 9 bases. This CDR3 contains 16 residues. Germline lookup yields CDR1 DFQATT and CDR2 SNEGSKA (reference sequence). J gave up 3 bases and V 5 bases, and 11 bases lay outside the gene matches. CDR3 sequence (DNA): TGCAGTGCTTCCGACGAAGCTAGCGGGGACTACAATGAGCAGTTCTTC. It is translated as CSASDEASGDYNEQFF.

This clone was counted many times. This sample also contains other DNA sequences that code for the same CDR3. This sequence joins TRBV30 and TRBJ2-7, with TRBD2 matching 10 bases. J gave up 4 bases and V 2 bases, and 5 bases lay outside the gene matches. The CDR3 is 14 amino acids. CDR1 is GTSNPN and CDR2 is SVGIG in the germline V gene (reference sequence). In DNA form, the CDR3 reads TGTGCCTGGAGTCGCCTAGCGGGGGCATACGAGCAGTACTTC. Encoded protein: CAWSRLAGAYEQYF.

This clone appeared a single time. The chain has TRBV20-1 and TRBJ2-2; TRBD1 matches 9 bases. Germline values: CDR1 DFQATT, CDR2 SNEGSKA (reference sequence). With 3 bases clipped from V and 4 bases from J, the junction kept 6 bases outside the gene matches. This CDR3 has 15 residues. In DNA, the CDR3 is TGCAGTGCTAGTGCACAGGGGGCAGGCACCGGGGAGCTGTTTTTT. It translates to CSASAQGAGTGELFF.

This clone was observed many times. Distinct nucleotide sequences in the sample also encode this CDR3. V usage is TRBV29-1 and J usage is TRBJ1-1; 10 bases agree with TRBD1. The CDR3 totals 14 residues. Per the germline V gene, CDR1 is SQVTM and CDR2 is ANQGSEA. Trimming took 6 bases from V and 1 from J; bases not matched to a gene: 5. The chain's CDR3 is CSVAGTGANTEAFF. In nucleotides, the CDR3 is TGCAGCGTGGCCGGGACAGGGGCGAACACTGAAGCTTTCTTT.

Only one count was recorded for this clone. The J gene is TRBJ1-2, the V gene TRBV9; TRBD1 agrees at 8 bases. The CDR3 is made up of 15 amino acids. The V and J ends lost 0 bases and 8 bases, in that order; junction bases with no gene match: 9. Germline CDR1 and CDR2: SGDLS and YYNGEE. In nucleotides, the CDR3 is TGTGCCAGCAGCGTAGGCCGACAGGGGTCGACGGGCTACACCTTC. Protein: CASSVGRQGSTGYTF.

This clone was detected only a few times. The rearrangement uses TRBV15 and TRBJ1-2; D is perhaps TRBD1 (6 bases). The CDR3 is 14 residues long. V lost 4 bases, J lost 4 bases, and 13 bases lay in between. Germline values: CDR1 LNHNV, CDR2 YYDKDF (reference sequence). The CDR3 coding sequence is TGTGCCACCAGCAATATACAAGGGGGCTATGGCTACACCTTC. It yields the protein CATSNIQGGYGYTF.

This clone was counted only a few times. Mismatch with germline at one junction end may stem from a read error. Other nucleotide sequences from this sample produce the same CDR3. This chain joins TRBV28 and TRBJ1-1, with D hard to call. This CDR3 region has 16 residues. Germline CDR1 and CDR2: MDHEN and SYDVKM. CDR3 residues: CASSLPPEGRYTEAFF. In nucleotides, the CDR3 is TGTGCCAGCAGTCTCCCTCCAGAGGGTAGGTACACTGAAGCCTTCTTT.

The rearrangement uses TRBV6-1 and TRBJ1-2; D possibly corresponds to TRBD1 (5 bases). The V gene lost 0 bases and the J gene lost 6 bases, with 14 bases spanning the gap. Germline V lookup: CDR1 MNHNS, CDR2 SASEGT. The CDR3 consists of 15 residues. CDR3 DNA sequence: TGTGCCAGCAGTGAAGCGCAATACAGGCTCAATGGCTACACCTTC. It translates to CASSEAQYRLNGYTF.

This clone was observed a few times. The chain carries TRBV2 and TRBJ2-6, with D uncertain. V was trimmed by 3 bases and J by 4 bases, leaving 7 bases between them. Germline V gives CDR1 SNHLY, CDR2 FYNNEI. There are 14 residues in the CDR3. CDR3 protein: CASSEPPGANVLTF. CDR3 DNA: TGTGCCAGCAGTGAGCCCCCCGGGGCCAACGTCCTGACTTTC.

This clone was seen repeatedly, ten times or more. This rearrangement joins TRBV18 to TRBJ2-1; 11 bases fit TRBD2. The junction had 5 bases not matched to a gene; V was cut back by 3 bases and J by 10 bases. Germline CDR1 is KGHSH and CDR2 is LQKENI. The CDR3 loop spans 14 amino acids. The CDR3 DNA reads TGTGCCAGCTCACCCACGGGACTAGCGGACGAGCAGTTCTTC. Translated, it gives CASSPTGLADEQFF.